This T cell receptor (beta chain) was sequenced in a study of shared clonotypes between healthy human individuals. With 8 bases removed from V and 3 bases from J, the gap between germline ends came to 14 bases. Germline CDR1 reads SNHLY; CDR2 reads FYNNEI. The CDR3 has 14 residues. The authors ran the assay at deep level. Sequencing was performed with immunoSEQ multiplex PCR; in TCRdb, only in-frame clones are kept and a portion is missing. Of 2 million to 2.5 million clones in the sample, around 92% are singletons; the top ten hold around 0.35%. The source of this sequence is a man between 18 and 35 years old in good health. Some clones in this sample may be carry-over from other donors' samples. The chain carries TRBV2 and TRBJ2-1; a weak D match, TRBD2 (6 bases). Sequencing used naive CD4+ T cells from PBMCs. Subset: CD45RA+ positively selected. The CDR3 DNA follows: TGTGCCAGCCGATCCGGGAGAGGCTACAATGAGCAGTTCTTC. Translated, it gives CASRSGRGYNEQFF.